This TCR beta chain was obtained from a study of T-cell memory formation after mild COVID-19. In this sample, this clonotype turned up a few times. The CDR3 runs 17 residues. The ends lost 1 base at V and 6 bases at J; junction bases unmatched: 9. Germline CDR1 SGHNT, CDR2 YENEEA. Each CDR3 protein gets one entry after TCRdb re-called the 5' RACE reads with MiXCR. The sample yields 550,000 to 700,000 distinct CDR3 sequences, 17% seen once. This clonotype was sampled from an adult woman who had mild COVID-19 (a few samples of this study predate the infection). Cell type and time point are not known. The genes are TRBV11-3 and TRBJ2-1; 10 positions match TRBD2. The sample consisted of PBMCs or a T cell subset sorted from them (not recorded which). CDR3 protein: CASSLGEREGPGNEQFF. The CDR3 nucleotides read TGTGCCAGCAGCTTAGGGGAGCGGGAGGGCCCCGGCAATGAGCAGTTCTTC.